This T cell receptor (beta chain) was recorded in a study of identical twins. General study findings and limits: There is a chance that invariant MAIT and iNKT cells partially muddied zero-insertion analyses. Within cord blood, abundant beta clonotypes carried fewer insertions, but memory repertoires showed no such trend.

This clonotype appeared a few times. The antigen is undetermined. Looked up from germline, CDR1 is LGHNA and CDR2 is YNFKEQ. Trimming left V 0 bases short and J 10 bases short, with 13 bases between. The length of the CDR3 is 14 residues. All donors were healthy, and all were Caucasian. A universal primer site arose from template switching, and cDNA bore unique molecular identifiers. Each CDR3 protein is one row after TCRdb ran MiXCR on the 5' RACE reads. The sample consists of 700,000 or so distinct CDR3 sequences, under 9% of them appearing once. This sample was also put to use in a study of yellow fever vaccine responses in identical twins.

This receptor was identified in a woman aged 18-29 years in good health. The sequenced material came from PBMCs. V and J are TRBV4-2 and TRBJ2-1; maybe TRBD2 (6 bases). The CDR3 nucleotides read TGTGCCAGCAGCCAAGACCCGGTTGGGGGGGAGCAGTTCTTC. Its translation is CASSQDPVGGEQFF.